What follows is one TCR beta chain and its context. The target antigen is unknown. CDR3 length: 13 residues. Between the trimmed V and J ends, which lost 7 bases and 3 bases, there was a span of 9 bases. In germline, CDR1 is SNHLY, CDR2 FYNNEI. Here immunoSEQ multiplex PCR was the method, and the copy in TCRdb shows in-frame clones only, minus some. The sample holds more than 7,500 clones, around 90% seen once. The sample originates from a study of T cells in localized non-small cell lung cancer. Study results and limitations: Among the tissues sampled, uninvolved adjacent lung had the highest T cell clonality, above tumor.

The chain links TRBV2 to TRBJ2-2, with D unresolved. This TCR was sampled from a woman aged 40-69 years with stage I squamous cell lung carcinoma. This specimen consisted of peripheral blood, obtained before any cancer treatment. CDR3 in amino acids: CASTLRDTGELFF. CDR3 sequence (DNA): TGTGCCAGCACCCTTCGGGACACCGGGGAGCTGTTTTTT.